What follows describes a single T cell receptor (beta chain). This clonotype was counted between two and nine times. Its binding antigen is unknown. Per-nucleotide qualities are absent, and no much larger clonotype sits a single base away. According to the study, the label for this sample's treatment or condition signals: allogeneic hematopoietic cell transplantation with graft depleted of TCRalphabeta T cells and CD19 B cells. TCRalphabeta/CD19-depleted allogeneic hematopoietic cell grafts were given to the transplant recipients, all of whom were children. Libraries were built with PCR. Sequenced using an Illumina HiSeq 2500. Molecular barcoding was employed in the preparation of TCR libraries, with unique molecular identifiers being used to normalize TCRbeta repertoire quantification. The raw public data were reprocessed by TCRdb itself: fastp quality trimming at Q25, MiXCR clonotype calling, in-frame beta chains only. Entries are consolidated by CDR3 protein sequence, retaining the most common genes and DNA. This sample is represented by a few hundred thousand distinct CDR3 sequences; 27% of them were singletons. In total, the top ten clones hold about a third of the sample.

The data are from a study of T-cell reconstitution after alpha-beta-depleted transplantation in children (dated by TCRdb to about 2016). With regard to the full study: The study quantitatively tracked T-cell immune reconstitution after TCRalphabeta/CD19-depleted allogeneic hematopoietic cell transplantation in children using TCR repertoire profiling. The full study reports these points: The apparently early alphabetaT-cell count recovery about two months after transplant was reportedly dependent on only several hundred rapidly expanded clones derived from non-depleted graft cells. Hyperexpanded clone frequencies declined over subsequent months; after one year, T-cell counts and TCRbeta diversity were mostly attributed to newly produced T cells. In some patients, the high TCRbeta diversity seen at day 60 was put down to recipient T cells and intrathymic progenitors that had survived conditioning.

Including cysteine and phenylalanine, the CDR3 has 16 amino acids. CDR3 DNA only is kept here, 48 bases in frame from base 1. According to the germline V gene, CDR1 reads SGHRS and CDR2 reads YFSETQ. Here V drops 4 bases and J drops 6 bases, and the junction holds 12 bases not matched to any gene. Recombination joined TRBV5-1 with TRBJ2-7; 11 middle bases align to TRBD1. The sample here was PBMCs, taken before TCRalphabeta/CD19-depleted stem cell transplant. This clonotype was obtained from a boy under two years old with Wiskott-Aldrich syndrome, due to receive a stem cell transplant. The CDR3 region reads CASSLTVRTGGGEQYF. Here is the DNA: TGCGCCAGCAGCCTGACTGTCCGGACAGGGGGCGGCGAGCAGTACTTC.